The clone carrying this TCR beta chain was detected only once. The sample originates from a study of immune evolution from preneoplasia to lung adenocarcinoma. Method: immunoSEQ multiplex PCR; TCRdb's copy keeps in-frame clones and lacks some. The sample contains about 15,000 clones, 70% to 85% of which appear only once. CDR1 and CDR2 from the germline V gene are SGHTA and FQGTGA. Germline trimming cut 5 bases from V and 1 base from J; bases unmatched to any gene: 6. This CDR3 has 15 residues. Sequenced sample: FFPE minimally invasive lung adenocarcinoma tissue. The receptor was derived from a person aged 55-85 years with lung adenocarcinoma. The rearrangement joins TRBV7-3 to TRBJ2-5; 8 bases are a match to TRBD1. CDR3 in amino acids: CASSRTGRSQETQYF. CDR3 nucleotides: TGTGCCAGCAGCAGGACAGGGCGCTCCCAAGAGACCCAGTACTTC.